The clone carrying this T cell receptor (beta chain) was counted only a few times. Its matching antigen is unknown. Possible read error: a much larger clone is one base away. The sample comes from a study of neurological immune-mediated disorders. Notes on the study in general: The greatest degree of TCR clonal expansion was observed in HTLV-1-associated myelopathy, with the lowest in multiple sclerosis, below that of healthy controls. Subjects shared no identical expanded-clone CDR3 amino acid sequences, suggesting private TCR-beta repertoires in all groups.

CDR3 length equals 17 residues. The germline gives CDR1 LNHDA, CDR2 SQIVND (reference sequence). The cDNA was generated through 5'RACE incorporating 10-nucleotide random UMIs. TCRdb fed the 5' RACE reads into MiXCR, producing one record per CDR3 protein. The table lists about 48,000 distinct CDR3 sequences, under 13% of them singletons. The sequence was obtained from a middle-aged woman with HTLV-1-associated myelopathy (HAM/TSP). Sequenced sample: PBMCs. V is TRBV19 and J is TRBJ1-5; D is undetermined. Here the CDR3 reads CAGSMETLWLGNQPQHF. The CDR3 DNA reads as TGTGCCGGTAGTATGGAGACACTCTGGTTGGGCAATCAGCCCCAGCATTTT. Based on the CDR3 plus reference TRBV19 and TRBJ1-5, the full variable domain is DGGITQSPKYLFRKEGQNVTLSCEQNLNHDAMYWYRQDPGQGLRLIYYSQIVNDFQKGDIAEGYSVSREKKESFPLTVTSAQKNPTAFYLCAGSMETLWLGNQPQHFGDGTRLSIL.